The rows below give T cell receptor beta chains drawn from one sample of a study of T cells in Graves' hyperthyroidism and ophthalmopathy. MiXCR, run by TCRdb on the multiplex PCR reads, gives a single entry per CDR3 protein. The sample includes roughly 99,000 distinct CDR3 sequences, roughly 15% of them seen just once. Sequencing input: blood. The receptors stem from a woman in her 50s with Graves' hyperthyroidism. The CDR3 runs from the conserved cysteine through the conserved F or W. The order of the fields is D gene, V gene, J gene, clone size, CDR3 DNA, CDR3 protein. The D gene is left open where the match is weak. Size is stated for part of the rows, as once, few or many counts, or as a class when the clone is expanded.

D gene: TRBD2; V gene: TRBV7-9; J gene: TRBJ2-3; clone size: .; CDR3 DNA: TGTGCCAGCAGCCACCTAGCGGGAGCTATGCAGTATTTT; CDR3 protein: CASSHLAGAMQYF
D gene: .; V gene: TRBV28; J gene: TRBJ1-5; clone size: many; CDR3 DNA: TGTGCCAGCAGGCGAAGTCTTAGCAATCAGCCCCAGCATTTT; CDR3 protein: CASRRSLSNQPQHF
D gene: TRBD1; V gene: TRBV5-1; J gene: TRBJ1-5; clone size: many; CDR3 DNA: TGCGCCAGCAGCTGGGGACAGGGATATGGTAGCAATCAGCCCCAGCATTTT; CDR3 protein: CASSWGQGYGSNQPQHF
D gene: .; V gene: TRBV24-1; J gene: TRBJ1-2; clone size: many; CDR3 DNA: TGTGCCACCAGTGATTTGGACATCAACTATGGCTACACCTTC; CDR3 protein: CATSDLDINYGYTF
D gene: .; V gene: TRBV30; J gene: TRBJ2-1; clone size: many; CDR3 DNA: TGTGCCTGGAGTGGGGCATCGAGCTCCTACAATGAGCAGTTCTTC; CDR3 protein: CAWSGASSSYNEQFF
D gene: .; V gene: TRBV6-1; J gene: TRBJ2-2; clone size: few; CDR3 DNA: TGTGCCAGCAGTGTTATCCAGGGGCCCGGGGAGCTGTTTTTT; CDR3 protein: CASSVIQGPGELFF
D gene: TRBD2; V gene: TRBV20-1; J gene: TRBJ2-3; clone size: many; CDR3 DNA: TGCAGTGCTAGACCACTATCAAAGGGACTAGCGGGGCGTACGCAGTATTTT; CDR3 protein: CSARPLSKGLAGRTQYF
D gene: .; V gene: TRBV20-1; J gene: TRBJ1-1; clone size: .; CDR3 DNA: TGCAGTGCTCCCAAAACCACCCGTGTGACTGAAGCTTTCTTT; CDR3 protein: CSAPKTTRVTEAFF
D gene: .; V gene: TRBV5-1; J gene: TRBJ2-7; clone size: many; CDR3 DNA: TGCGCCAGCAGAATCGGGGTCGCGGATTCCTACGAGCAGTACTTC; CDR3 protein: CASRIGVADSYEQYF
D gene: TRBD1; V gene: TRBV29-1; J gene: TRBJ2-1; clone size: few; CDR3 DNA: TGCAGCGTTGAGGGGGGACAGGATGAGCAGTTCTTC; CDR3 protein: CSVEGGQDEQFF
D gene: TRBD2; V gene: TRBV11-3; J gene: TRBJ2-2; clone size: many; CDR3 DNA: TGTGCCAGCAGCACACGGACTAGCGAGCACACCGGGGAGCTGTTTTTT; CDR3 protein: CASSTRTSEHTGELFF
D gene: TRBD1; V gene: TRBV5-1; J gene: TRBJ2-1; clone size: .; CDR3 DNA: TGCGCCAGCAGCTTGGTTGGACAGGTCTACAATGAGCAGTTCTTC; CDR3 protein: CASSLVGQVYNEQFF
D gene: .; V gene: TRBV6-1; J gene: TRBJ1-5; clone size: many; CDR3 DNA: TGTGCCAGCAGCGCCGGGGGATATAGCAATCAGCCCCAGCATTTT; CDR3 protein: CASSAGGYSNQPQHF
D gene: .; V gene: TRBV12-5; J gene: TRBJ2-1; clone size: many; CDR3 DNA: TGTGCTAGTGGTTTAAGCAATGAGCAGTTCTTC; CDR3 protein: CASGLSNEQFF
D gene: TRBD2; V gene: TRBV3-1; J gene: TRBJ2-1; clone size: .; CDR3 DNA: TGTGCCAGCAGCCAAGGGGGGCTAGCGGTCGGGAGGGCAGGAGATGAGCAGTTCTTC; CDR3 protein: CASSQGGLAVGRAGDEQFF
D gene: TRBD1; V gene: TRBV2; J gene: TRBJ1-2; clone size: many; CDR3 DNA: TGTGCCAGCACCGGAGGGGGCATGAATGGCTACACCTTC; CDR3 protein: CASTGGGMNGYTF
D gene: .; V gene: TRBV20-1; J gene: TRBJ2-1; clone size: many; CDR3 DNA: TGCAGTGCTAGACAGGTGTCGGGAGCTCGGAATGAGCAGTTCTTC; CDR3 protein: CSARQVSGARNEQFF
D gene: .; V gene: TRBV18; J gene: TRBJ1-2; clone size: .; CDR3 DNA: TGTGCCAGCTCACCACCCTCGGACAGCTCCTATGGCTACACCTTC; CDR3 protein: CASSPPSDSSYGYTF
D gene: TRBD1; V gene: TRBV4-1; J gene: TRBJ2-1; clone size: .; CDR3 DNA: TGCGCCAGCAGCCAAGGCAGGAGACAGGGATCGAATGAGCAGTTCTTC; CDR3 protein: CASSQGRRQGSNEQFF
D gene: .; V gene: TRBV28; J gene: TRBJ1-1; clone size: .; CDR3 DNA: TGTGCCACAACGGGGAGGGAACAATCCCCTGAAGCTTTCTTT; CDR3 protein: CATTGREQSPEAFF
D gene: .; V gene: TRBV27; J gene: TRBJ2-7; clone size: many; CDR3 DNA: TGTGCCAGCAAGGGCGGCGAATCCTACGAGCAGTACTTC; CDR3 protein: CASKGGESYEQYF
D gene: TRBD1; V gene: TRBV19; J gene: TRBJ1-1; clone size: few; CDR3 DNA: TGTGCCAGTAGTAGGGAGGACAGGGGGAACACTGAAGCTTTCTTT; CDR3 protein: CASSREDRGNTEAFF
D gene: TRBD2; V gene: TRBV5-5; J gene: TRBJ2-1; clone size: many; CDR3 DNA: TGTGCCAGCAGCTTGGCCCGAGGTACAGAGGGAGGGCCGGGTAGCAGTGAGCAGTTCTTC; CDR3 protein: CASSLARGTEGGPGSSEQFF
D gene: .; V gene: TRBV5-1; J gene: TRBJ1-3; clone size: many; CDR3 DNA: TGCGCCAGCAGCTTGGACCTCCTAAACTCTGGAAACACCATATATTTT; CDR3 protein: CASSLDLLNSGNTIYF
D gene: TRBD1; V gene: TRBV6-1; J gene: TRBJ2-7; clone size: many; CDR3 DNA: TGTGCCAGCAGTGGGCGGACAGGGGGCTACCACGAGCAGTACTTC; CDR3 protein: CASSGRTGGYHEQYF
D gene: TRBD2; V gene: TRBV5-1; J gene: TRBJ2-1; clone size: few; CDR3 DNA: TGCGCCAGCAGCGAAACTAGCGGAACCTACAATGAGCAGTTCTTC; CDR3 protein: CASSETSGTYNEQFF
D gene: TRBD1; V gene: TRBV6-1; J gene: TRBJ2-3; clone size: many; CDR3 DNA: TGTGCCAGCAGTGGGGACAGGCAGACAGATACGCAGTATTTT; CDR3 protein: CASSGDRQTDTQYF
D gene: TRBD1; V gene: TRBV3-1; J gene: TRBJ1-1; clone size: many; CDR3 DNA: TGTGCCAGCAGCCTACTGGGGACAGCGAACACTGAAGCTTTCTTT; CDR3 protein: CASSLLGTANTEAFF
D gene: .; V gene: TRBV20-1; J gene: TRBJ2-1; clone size: many; CDR3 DNA: TGCAGTGCGCGACCAGTATCCAATGGGGAGCAGTTCTTC; CDR3 protein: CSARPVSNGEQFF
D gene: .; V gene: TRBV4-1; J gene: TRBJ2-1; clone size: .; CDR3 DNA: TGCGCCAGCAGCCAAACAGGTTATGAGCAGTTCTTC; CDR3 protein: CASSQTGYEQFF
D gene: TRBD2; V gene: TRBV20-1; J gene: TRBJ2-3; clone size: .; CDR3 DNA: TGCAGTGCTAGCTACACTAGCGGGAGGGCTCCAGATACGCAGTATTTT; CDR3 protein: CSASYTSGRAPDTQYF
D gene: TRBD1; V gene: TRBV11-2; J gene: TRBJ2-2; clone size: many; CDR3 DNA: TGTGCCAGCAGCCCTAAGACAGGGGTCCTCACCGGGGAGCTGTTTTTT; CDR3 protein: CASSPKTGVLTGELFF
D gene: TRBD2; V gene: TRBV7-3; J gene: TRBJ2-1; clone size: .; CDR3 DNA: TGTGCCAGCAGCTTGGGACTAGCCCCTTCATACAATGAGCAGTTCTTC; CDR3 protein: CASSLGLAPSYNEQFF
D gene: TRBD1; V gene: TRBV20-1; J gene: TRBJ2-5; clone size: many; CDR3 DNA: TGCAGTGCCCTAGACAGGGGGCTTGGGGAGACCCAGTACTTC; CDR3 protein: CSALDRGLGETQYF
D gene: .; V gene: TRBV7-2; J gene: TRBJ2-5; clone size: many; CDR3 DNA: TGTGCCAGCAGCAGGGGGTCTTCAAGGGAGACCCAGTACTTC; CDR3 protein: CASSRGSSRETQYF
D gene: TRBD2; V gene: TRBV7-9; J gene: TRBJ2-3; clone size: many; CDR3 DNA: TGTGCCAGCAGCGTGACTAGCGGGAGGCCAGATACGCAGTATTTT; CDR3 protein: CASSVTSGRPDTQYF
D gene: TRBD1; V gene: TRBV5-1; J gene: TRBJ2-7; clone size: many; CDR3 DNA: TGCGCCAGCAGCTTCATCGGGACAGGGGGCTCCGAGCAGTACTTC; CDR3 protein: CASSFIGTGGSEQYF
D gene: TRBD1; V gene: TRBV6-1; J gene: TRBJ1-2; clone size: many; CDR3 DNA: TGTGCCAGCACCCGGACAGGCCCTAACTATGGCTACACCTTC; CDR3 protein: CASTRTGPNYGYTF